The clone carrying this T cell receptor beta chain was recorded a few times. Its antigen is as yet unknown. MiXCR, applied by TCRdb to the 5' RACE reads, yields one record per CDR3 protein. Of 470,000 or so distinct CDR3 sequences in the sample, roughly 23% were seen once. The entry originates in a study of T-cell memory formation after mild COVID-19. Study-wide findings and caveats: Day 15 to 85 contracting clones showed balanced CD4/CD8; day 15 to 37 expanders favored CD4+. Contracting CD8+ clones were enriched in EMRA, CD4+ mainly in CM and EM. Memory sampled before infection contained some responding clones, suggesting cross-reactive memory joined. For second-wave clones that peaked at day 37, SARS-CoV-2 specificity went unverified.

The receptor was derived from an adult woman who had mild COVID-19 (a few samples of this study predate the infection). Cell type and time point are not known. Sequencing was carried out using PBMCs or a T cell subset sorted from them (not recorded which).

CDR3 loop: CASSPRTDNYEQYF. Here the CDR3 DNA reads TGCGCCAGCAGTCCCCGGACAGATAACTACGAGCAGTACTTC. V gene TRBV5-1 combines with J gene TRBJ2-7, with a tentative D call TRBD1 (6 bases). Germline CDR1 is SGHRS and CDR2 is YFSETQ. Trimming cost V 5 bases and J 3 bases, with 15 bases left between them. The CDR3 runs 14 residues.